This paragraph covers one T cell receptor (beta chain) sequence. Antigen: not known. This sample was included in a study of T cell responses to AZD1222 COVID-19 vaccine. Data came from immunoSEQ multiplex PCR; TCRdb stores just in-frame clones and leaves some out. Here the sample spans 200,000 to 250,000 clones, about 92% being singletons. Study results and limitations: Among those given AZD1222, only 6 or 7 were seropositive at baseline. There were repertoire samples only from the period after the peak T cell response. The sample set comprised mostly white British donors with more females, and clonal diversity was possibly underestimated.

This receptor was obtained from an adult in good health. The sequencing used peripheral blood, collected on day 0 of MenACWY control vaccination.

In nucleotides, the CDR3 is TGTGCCAGCAGTCGACAGGGGAAAGAGACCCAGTACTTC. Translated: CASSRQGKETQYF. This chain uses TRBV5-4 with TRBJ2-5, with 8 bases lining up with TRBD1. J gave up 3 bases and V 5 bases, and 3 bases lay outside the gene matches. The CDR3 is 13 residues long. Germline-derived CDR1 and CDR2 are SGHNT and YYREEE (reference sequence).